One and the same sample provided the 31 T cell receptor beta chains below, sequenced in a study of T cells after yellow fever vaccination. TCRdb reprocessed the 5' RACE reads via MiXCR and lists one record per CDR3 protein. The data hold some 320,000 distinct CDR3 sequences, with 4.1% observed a single time. Sequencing used PBMCs, obtained 5 days after the yellow fever booster vaccination. The source is a young man who received the YFV17D yellow fever vaccine.

The rearrangement joins TRBV30 to TRBJ2-5; D is unresolved. Trimming took 4 bases from V and 1 from J, leaving 10 bases between them. Germline V gene data show CDR1 as GTSNPN and CDR2 as SVGIG (reference sequence). The CDR3 has 13 residues. The CDR3 sequence: CAWKKRFQETQYF. CDR3 DNA: TGTGCCTGGAAGAAGCGTTTCCAAGAGACCCAGTACTTC.

This clonotype was found many times. The genes are TRBV24-1 and TRBJ2-2, with TRBD1 identical over 8 bases. Germline values: CDR1 KGHDR, CDR2 SFDVKD. CDR3 length equals 17 residues. The trim removed 4 bases at V and 4 bases at J, leaving 10 bases unmatched. As DNA, the CDR3 is TGTGCCACCAGTGACCTAGGGACAGGCAGGGGCACCGGGGAGCTGTTTTTT. Encoded protein: CATSDLGTGRGTGELFF.

This clonotype was seen at least ten times. J is TRBJ2-1 and V is TRBV20-1, with TRBD1 matching over 9 bases. Germline-derived CDR1 and CDR2 are DFQATT and SNEGSKA (reference sequence). Unmatched junction bases numbered 11, after V lost 3 bases and J lost 8 bases. This CDR3 contains 15 residues. As DNA, the CDR3 is TGCAGTGCTAGTCACCCGGGACAGGGTTCCGATGAGCAGTTCTTC. It encodes CSASHPGQGSDEQFF.

This clonotype was counted between two and nine times. The chain carries TRBV5-1 and TRBJ1-4, with D tentatively TRBD1 (5 bases). V was clipped by 4 bases and J by 0 bases, with 13 bases between them. The V gene's germline CDR1 is SGHRS and CDR2 YFSETQ. This CDR3 spans 16 amino acids. The chain's CDR3 is CASSPTGAATNEKLFF. In DNA form, the CDR3 reads TGCGCCAGCAGCCCGACTGGGGCGGCAACTAATGAAAAACTGTTTTTT.

The chain carries TRBV11-3 and TRBJ2-1; 8 nucleotides line up with TRBD2. The V segment lost 5 bases and the J segment 5 bases; nucleotides outside the gene matches: 8. This CDR3 comprises 15 residues. Germline V gene sequence: CDR1 SGHNT, CDR2 YENEEA. The CDR3 reads CASSPTGGTNNEQFF. DNA for the CDR3: TGTGCCAGCAGCCCCACGGGGGGGACCAACAATGAGCAGTTCTTC.

This clonotype came up many times. J is TRBJ1-3 and V is TRBV12-3 or TRBV12-4; D uncertain. Between the trimmed V and J ends, which lost 2 bases and 8 bases, there was a span of 4 bases. This CDR3 has 11 residues. CDR3 sequence reads: CASSLQDTIYF. CDR3 nucleotides: TGTGCCAGCAGTTTACAAGACACCATATATTTT.

This clonotype was picked up a small number of times. V and J are TRBV12-3 or TRBV12-4 and TRBJ2-7, with unresolved D. CDR3 length: 14 residues. Trimming removed 1 base at V and 2 bases at J, with 9 bases between. Here the CDR3 DNA reads TGTGCCAGCAGTTTAGGTTGGTTCGCCTACGAGCAGTACTTC. This translates into CASSLGWFAYEQYF.

In its sample, this clonotype was seen many times. The chain carries TRBV6-6 and TRBJ2-1, with TRBD1 identical over 9 bases. Trimming took 4 bases from V and 2 from J; bases not matched to a gene: 12. The CDR3 is 18 amino acids. Germline CDR1 MNHNY, CDR2 SVGAGI (reference sequence). CDR3 sequence reads: CASSSLTRTGVTYNEQFF. The CDR3 bases are TGTGCCAGCAGTTCCCTCACGCGGACAGGGGTAACCTACAATGAGCAGTTCTTC.

V gene TRBV7-2 combines with J gene TRBJ1-5; TRBD1 aligns across 11 bases. The CDR3 loop spans 15 amino acids. The ends lost 1 base at V and 11 bases at J; junction bases unmatched: 7. Germline CDR1 SGHTA, CDR2 FQGNSA. The CDR3 sequence: CASSLEGTGGRSQHF. CDR3 sequence (DNA): TGTGCCAGCAGCTTAGAAGGGACAGGGGGAAGGTCCCAGCATTTT.

Turning to this clonotype: One base away lies a much larger clone, so this may be a sequencing read error. The V call is TRBV7-2, the J call TRBJ2-3, with D possibly matching TRBD1 (5 bases). The CDR3 length is 14 residues. From germline, CDR1 is SGHTA and CDR2 FQGNSA. The ends were cut back, 5 bases at V and 5 bases at J, with 14 bases in the middle. The CDR3 coding sequence is TGTGCCAGCAGCCCCTGGGGCCAGAAAGATACGCAGTATTTT. Protein product: CASSPWGQKDTQYF.

The rearrangement links TRBV28 to TRBJ2-3; 10 positions match TRBD2. In germline, CDR1 is MDHEN, CDR2 SYDVKM. The length of the CDR3 is 15 residues. J was trimmed by 0 bases and V by 11 bases; bases with no gene match: 8. In DNA, the CDR3 is TGTGCCGTACACCCAGCGGGGGGGAGCACAGATACGCAGTATTTT. Amino acids: CAVHPAGGSTDTQYF.

This clonotype has at least ten counts. V is TRBV5-6 and J is TRBJ2-7; TRBD2 matches 9 bases. This CDR3 has 13 residues. The germline V gene encodes CDR1 SGHDT and CDR2 YYEEEE. Trimming at V came to 2 bases and at J to 11 bases, leaving 8 bases not matched to a gene. CDR3 sequence: CASSFATSGWEYF. CDR3 sequence (DNA): TGTGCCAGCAGCTTTGCGACTAGCGGTTGGGAGTACTTC.

This clonotype was observed many times. The chain links TRBV12-5 to TRBJ2-7; D is ambiguous. CDR3 length: 11 residues. The V gene's germline CDR1 is LGHNT and CDR2 FRNRAP. V lost 1 base and J lost 7, with 5 bases in between. CDR3: CASGLEWEQYF. The CDR3 DNA follows: TGTGCTAGTGGTTTGGAGTGGGAGCAGTACTTC.

This clonotype turned up a few times. The chain recombines TRBV27 with TRBJ1-1, with D possibly being TRBD1 (6 bases). The CDR3 runs 16 residues. CDR1 and CDR2 (germline): MNHEY, SMNVEV (reference sequence). Trimming took off 0 bases at V and 5 bases at J, with 16 bases between the two ends. CDR3 DNA: TGTGCCAGCAGTTTATCGGCGGCAGGGGTATCGACTGAAGCTTTCTTT. As protein: CASSLSAAGVSTEAFF.

The sample holds a few counts of this clonotype. In DNA form, the CDR3 reads TGTGCCAGCAGCCCGGGGGCCCCCACAGATACGCAGTATTTT. Its translation: CASSPGAPTDTQYF. The chain has TRBV12-3 or TRBV12-4 and TRBJ2-3; possibly TRBD1 or TRBD2 for D (6 bases each). The CDR3 has 14 residues. The V end was cut by 6 bases, the J end by 2 bases, with 12 bases between.

The chain joins TRBV5-6 to TRBJ2-3; D is possibly TRBD2 (5 bases). CDR3 size: 15 residues. Trimming stripped 1 base from V and 4 bases from J, with 13 bases between. The V gene's germline CDR1 is SGHDT and CDR2 YYEEEE. The CDR3 reads CASSLPGSLADTQYF. The CDR3 DNA follows: TGTGCCAGCAGCTTGCCGGGGAGCCTCGCAGATACGCAGTATTTT.

This clonotype showed up just a few times. The chain joins TRBV28 to TRBJ2-5; 12 bases are shared with TRBD2. Germline V CDR1 and CDR2: MDHEN, SYDVKM. The CDR3 contains 15 residues. V shed 3 bases and J 2 bases; nucleotides not matched to a gene: 1. The CDR3 here is CASSFGLAGQETQYF. The CDR3 nucleotides read TGTGCCAGCAGTTTCGGACTAGCGGGACAAGAGACCCAGTACTTC.

The table lists this clonotype with many counts. The chain joins TRBV12-3 or TRBV12-4 to TRBJ1-5; D is undetermined. The CDR3 totals 13 residues. With 0 bases removed from V and 6 bases from J, the gap between germline ends came to 6 bases. The CDR3 loop is CASSLALGQPQHF. DNA for the CDR3: TGTGCCAGCAGTTTAGCGCTCGGTCAGCCCCAGCATTTT.

There are a few counts of this clonotype. The J gene is TRBJ2-3, the V gene TRBV20-1; the match to TRBD1 covers 7 bases. Germline values: CDR1 DFQATT, CDR2 SNEGSKA (reference sequence). V lost 6 bases, J lost 1 base, and 7 bases stayed unmatched. This CDR3 comprises 14 residues. CDR3 sequence reads: CSAERGLGTDTQYF. The CDR3 DNA sequence: TGCAGTGCAGAAAGGGGGCTTGGCACAGATACGCAGTATTTT.

The V call is TRBV7-8, the J call TRBJ2-2, with a tentative D call TRBD2 (6 bases). Germline CDR1 reads SGHVS; CDR2 reads FQNEAQ. The CDR3 runs 15 residues. Trimming took off 7 bases at V and 4 bases at J, with 16 bases between the two ends. The CDR3 coding sequence is TGTGCCAGCACCGTCCAGCAGGGAGGCACCGGGGAGCTGTTTTTT. This codes for CASTVQQGGTGELFF.

This sequence joins TRBV5-4 and TRBJ2-2; no clear D gene. V gave up 2 bases and J gave up 8 bases, with 4 bases separating them. Germline V gene sequence: CDR1 SGHNT, CDR2 YYREEE (reference sequence). The CDR3 has 11 residues. CDR3 protein: CASSFQGELFF. The CDR3 DNA reads TGTGCCAGCAGCTTCCAGGGGGAGCTGTTTTTT.

This clonotype was seen a few times. CDR3 sequence (DNA): TGTGCCAGCAGCTTATCGGCGGGGGGCCACACAGATACGCAGTATTTT. This sequence encodes CASSLSAGGHTDTQYF. The chain combines TRBV7-9 with TRBJ2-3, with 8 bases matching TRBD2. The CDR3 is made up of 16 amino acids. Germline CDR1 is SEHNR and CDR2 is FQNEAQ (reference sequence). After removal of 2 bases from V and 2 bases from J, the junction contained 6 bases not matched to a gene.

At least ten counts were recorded for this clonotype. The gene calls are TRBV10-2 and TRBJ1-5; tentative D call: TRBD1 (6 bases). V was pared by 3 bases and J by 6 bases, with 12 bases between. The CDR3 runs 14 residues. Germline CDR1 is WSHSY and CDR2 is SAAADI. As DNA, the CDR3 is TGCGCCAGCAGTGAACAGGGAACCGGTCAGCCCCAGCATTTT. The encoded protein is CASSEQGTGQPQHF.

This clonotype was seen a few times. The chain carries TRBV7-2 and TRBJ2-5; TRBD2 matches 8 bases. With V trimmed by 4 bases and J by 7 bases, 11 bases remained unmatched. The germline V gene encodes CDR1 SGHTA and CDR2 FQGNSA. The CDR3 sequence is 15 residues long. CDR3 sequence reads: CASSSAGGASGTQYF. CDR3 nucleotide sequence: TGTGCCAGCAGCTCGGCGGGGGGCGCCTCGGGGACCCAGTACTTC. Complete variable domain (other parts from reference TRBV7-2 and TRBJ2-5): GAGVSQSPSNKVTEKGKDVELRCDPISGHTALYWYRQSLGQGLEFLIYFQGNSAPDKSGLPSDRFSAERTGGSVSTLTIQRTQQEDSAVYLCASSSAGGASGTQYFGPGTRLLVL.

This clonotype has only a few counts. The chain is built from TRBV27 and TRBJ1-4, with unresolved D. CDR1 is MNHEY and CDR2 is SMNVEV in the germline V gene (reference sequence). V was clipped by 3 bases and J by 0 bases, with 8 bases between them. The CDR3 extends over 15 amino acids. The CDR3 spells CASSLGKATNEKLFF. The CDR3 bases are TGTGCCAGCAGTTTGGGCAAAGCAACTAATGAAAAACTGTTTTTT.

This clonotype was observed a handful of times. The J gene is TRBJ1-2, the V gene TRBV20-1; D might be TRBD1 (5 bases). Trimming pared 6 bases from V and 5 bases from J, leaving 19 bases between. The germline gives CDR1 DFQATT, CDR2 SNEGSKA (reference sequence). The length of the CDR3 is 14 residues. The CDR3, as DNA: TGCAGTGCCGACACCGGGACCAAGGGGTATGGCTACACCTTC. Amino acid sequence: CSADTGTKGYGYTF.

The chain has TRBV7-9 and TRBJ1-2, with 11 bases lining up with TRBD1. The CDR3 spans 15 residues. Germline loops: CDR1 SEHNR, CDR2 FQNEAQ (reference sequence). Trimming at V came to 10 bases and at J to 6 bases, leaving 13 bases not matched to a gene. The CDR3 DNA reads as TGTGCCATCCCCCAAGGACAGGGGGCAATCGATGGCTACACCTTC. Its protein is CAIPQGQGAIDGYTF.

J is TRBJ2-1 and V is TRBV7-8; 9 bases align to TRBD1. This CDR3 is 14 amino acids long. CDR1 and CDR2 from the germline V gene are SGHVS and FQNEAQ. V lost 6 bases to trimming and J lost 7 bases; unmatched junction nucleotides: 7. CDR3 region: CASSMTGGLNEQFF. In nucleotides, the CDR3 is TGTGCCAGCAGTATGACAGGGGGTTTAAATGAGCAGTTCTTC.

In this sample, this clonotype turned up many times. V usage is TRBV28 and J usage is TRBJ2-7, with a weak D call TRBD2 (6 bases). This CDR3 is built from 12 residues. Germline-derived CDR1 and CDR2 are MDHEN and SYDVKM. V shed 6 bases and J shed 5 bases, with 11 bases lying between them. CDR3 in DNA: TGTGCCAGCAGCGGGGGTCGGAACGAGCAGTACGTC. Its protein product is CASSGGRNEQYV.

The J gene is TRBJ2-3, the V gene TRBV5-4; 13 nucleotides align to TRBD2. The ends lost 4 bases at V and 6 bases at J; junction bases unmatched: 5. This CDR3 region has 15 residues. Germline V gene lookup returns CDR1 SGHNT and CDR2 YYREEE (reference sequence). CDR3 coding DNA: TGTGCCAGCAGCATGACTAGCGGGGGGATTGATACGCAGTATTTT. It translates to CASSMTSGGIDTQYF. Filled out from reference TRBV5-4 and TRBJ2-3, the complete variable domain reads ETGVTQSPTHLIKTRGQQVTLRCSSQSGHNTVSWYQQALGQGPQFIFQYYREEENGRGNFPPRFSGLQFPNYSSELNVNALELDDSALYLCASSMTSGGIDTQYFGPGTRLTVL.

This clonotype has a count of ten or more. The J gene is TRBJ2-2, the V gene TRBV7-2, with D possibly called TRBD1 or TRBD2 (6 bases each). Deletions cut 5 bases from V and 7 bases from J, with 14 bases between. This CDR3 has 14 amino acids. Per the germline V gene, CDR1 is SGHTA and CDR2 is FQGNSA. The CDR3 nucleotides are TGTGCCAGCAGCCTAGGAGGGGACATCGGGGAGCTGTTTTTT. It translates to CASSLGGDIGELFF.